A selection of T cell receptor beta chains follows, all from one sample in a study of blood T cell repertoires in COVID-19. TCRdb's table, derived via immunoSEQ multiplex PCR, lists solely in-frame clones and lacks some. The sample lists more than 250,000 clones, approximately 88% occurring once. Sequenced sample: peripheral blood. Receptors originate from a man between 18 and 35 years old who had recovered from COVID-19. The CDR3 runs from the conserved cysteine through the conserved F or W. Each record gives: D gene, clone size, V gene, J gene, CDR3 DNA, CDR3 protein. D genes are given only for firm matches. The size of a clone is reported for some rows only, either as once, few or many, or as a class for expanded clones.

D gene: TRBD1; clone size: once; V gene: TRBV9; J gene: TRBJ2-1; CDR3 DNA: TGTGCCAGCAGCGTAGGTGACAGGGGACGATACAATGAGCAGTTCTTC; CDR3 protein: CASSVGDRGRYNEQFF
D gene: -; clone size: once; V gene: TRBV18; J gene: TRBJ1-2; CDR3 DNA: TGTGCCAGCTCACCCCCGGCGGGGTTGGGCGGCTACACCTTC; CDR3 protein: CASSPPAGLGGYTF
D gene: -; clone size: -; V gene: TRBV6-4; J gene: TRBJ2-2; CDR3 DNA: TGTGCCAGCAGCCAGACAGGACTGCGGACCGGGGAGCTGTTTTTT; CDR3 protein: CASSQTGLRTGELFF
D gene: -; clone size: -; V gene: TRBV30; J gene: TRBJ2-6; CDR3 DNA: TGTGCCTGGAGTTCGCAGTTAGCCAACGTCCTGACTTTC; CDR3 protein: CAWSSQLANVLTF
D gene: TRBD1; clone size: -; V gene: TRBV18; J gene: TRBJ1-5; CDR3 DNA: TGTGCCAGCTCACCAAACAGGGGGGATCAGCCCCAGCATTTT; CDR3 protein: CASSPNRGDQPQHF
D gene: TRBD1; clone size: -; V gene: TRBV20-1; J gene: TRBJ2-7; CDR3 DNA: TGCAGTGCTAGTCGAACAGGGGGCTACGAGCAGTACTTC; CDR3 protein: CSASRTGGYEQYF
D gene: -; clone size: -; V gene: TRBV2; J gene: TRBJ2-7; CDR3 DNA: TGTGCCAGCCGTTACTACGAGCAGTACTTC; CDR3 protein: CASRYYEQYF
D gene: TRBD2; clone size: -; V gene: TRBV7-3; J gene: TRBJ2-2; CDR3 DNA: TGTGCCAGCAGCTTAACTGCCAGCGGGGAGCACGGGGAGCTGTTTTTT; CDR3 protein: CASSLTASGEHGELFF
D gene: -; clone size: -; V gene: TRBV5-1; J gene: TRBJ2-7; CDR3 DNA: TGCGCCAGCAGCTTGGAGGCGGGCGGGATCTACGAGCAGTACTTC; CDR3 protein: CASSLEAGGIYEQYF
D gene: TRBD1; clone size: -; V gene: TRBV11-2; J gene: TRBJ1-6; CDR3 DNA: TGTGCCAGCAGCCCCCGCCCGGGACAGCCTCCACCCCTCCACTTT; CDR3 protein: CASSPRPGQPPPLHF
D gene: TRBD1; clone size: -; V gene: TRBV30; J gene: TRBJ1-6; CDR3 DNA: TGTGCCTGGGCCCGGGACAGGGAGATCATACCCCTCCACTTT; CDR3 protein: CAWARDREIIPLHF
D gene: TRBD1; clone size: -; V gene: TRBV13; J gene: TRBJ1-2; CDR3 DNA: TGTGCCAGCAGTCGGGACAGGGGGTATGGCTACACCTTC; CDR3 protein: CASSRDRGYGYTF
D gene: -; clone size: -; V gene: TRBV19; J gene: TRBJ2-1; CDR3 DNA: TGTGCCAGTAGTGCCTTTTTAGGAGATGAGCAGTTCTTC; CDR3 protein: CASSAFLGDEQFF
D gene: TRBD1; clone size: -; V gene: TRBV27; J gene: TRBJ2-2; CDR3 DNA: TGTGCCAGCAGTTTAACCGGACAGGGGCCCGGGGAGCTGTTTTTT; CDR3 protein: CASSLTGQGPGELFF
D gene: TRBD2; clone size: -; V gene: TRBV6-5; J gene: TRBJ2-1; CDR3 DNA: TGTGCCAGCAGTCCCGGACTAGCGGACTACAATGAGCAGTTCTTC; CDR3 protein: CASSPGLADYNEQFF
D gene: TRBD1; clone size: -; V gene: TRBV4-1; J gene: TRBJ2-1; CDR3 DNA: TGCGCCAGCAGCCGCCTGGGACAGGGGGGCCATGAGCAGTTCTTC; CDR3 protein: CASSRLGQGGHEQFF
D gene: -; clone size: -; V gene: TRBV6-5; J gene: TRBJ1-1; CDR3 DNA: TGTGCCAGCAGTTCTGGGGGCGCTGGGGGCACTGAAGCTTTCTTT; CDR3 protein: CASSSGGAGGTEAFF
D gene: -; clone size: -; V gene: TRBV7-9; J gene: TRBJ2-1; CDR3 DNA: TGTGCCAGCAGCCCCGTTTTAGGGGGCTCCTACAATGAGCAGTTCTTC; CDR3 protein: CASSPVLGGSYNEQFF
D gene: TRBD1; clone size: -; V gene: TRBV3-1/TRBV3-2; J gene: TRBJ1-2; CDR3 DNA: TGTGCCAGCAGCCACCAGGGGGAAGTGATCGGCTACACCTTC; CDR3 protein: CASSHQGEVIGYTF
D gene: -; clone size: -; V gene: TRBV2; J gene: TRBJ2-7; CDR3 DNA: TGTGCCAGCAGTGAAGCGCTTAACCTAGGAGCGGACGAGCAGTACTTC; CDR3 protein: CASSEALNLGADEQYF
D gene: -; clone size: -; V gene: TRBV9; J gene: TRBJ1-1; CDR3 DNA: TGTGCCAGCAGCGTAGATTCTGGCAGGGTGGCTTTCTTT; CDR3 protein: CASSVDSGRVAFF
D gene: TRBD1; clone size: -; V gene: TRBV19; J gene: TRBJ1-1; CDR3 DNA: TGTGCCAGTAATCCGGGACAGTGGAACACTGAAGCTTTCTTT; CDR3 protein: CASNPGQWNTEAFF
D gene: -; clone size: -; V gene: TRBV5-1; J gene: TRBJ2-7; CDR3 DNA: TGCGCCAGCAGCCCCCAGGGTTTGTCACACGAGCAGTACTTC; CDR3 protein: CASSPQGLSHEQYF